Listed below are T cell receptor beta chains from one sample, sequenced in a study of CD8 T cells in Susac syndrome. TCRdb re-analysed the immunoSEQ multiplex PCR reads in MiXCR, keeping a single row per CDR3 protein. This table holds about 130,000 distinct CDR3 sequences, roughly 95% found once. The material sequenced was CD4+ T cells from PBMCs. The source is a human donor in good health. Both conserved end residues are trimmed from each CDR3. A D gene is named only where the DNA matches it firmly. Only part of the rows carry a size: once, few, many, or a class if the clone is expanded.

d_call v_call clone_size cdr3_aa
TRBD2 TRBV5-4 - ASSSEISGIMTDTQY
TRBD1 TRBV3-1 - ASSRQGARYEQY
- TRBV27 - ASSLQGSHYEQY
- TRBV30 - AWRAVQVANYGYT
- TRBV7-2 - ASSLGDRTNEKLF
- TRBV15 - ATSRGGRDGYT
- TRBV5-4 - ASSSQGFQETQY
TRBD1 TRBV11-3 - ASSSNRDRQETQY
- TRBV7-2 - ASSLSPGASTDTQY
- TRBV28 - ASRDKSAYQPQH
- TRBV7-8 - ASSLGWEGSNEQF
TRBD1 TRBV30 once AWHGSHRGFNYGYT
- TRBV29-1 - SGVVADTQY
- TRBV5-5 - ASSLEYYEQY
- TRBV29-1 - SVDSVSSTDTQY
- TRBV6-5 - ASSYQPSSYDEQY
- TRBV5-4 - ASSFFGARKETQY
- TRBV29-1 - SVPSATANYGYT
- TRBV5-1 - ASSSGNTGELF
- TRBV29-1 - SLLWGETQY
- TRBV3-1 - ASSQWGEQF
TRBD1 TRBV28 - ASSRGQGAGYT
- TRBV7-2 - ASSIGTVKNIQY
- TRBV18 - ASSETTPYEQY
TRBD2 TRBV7-2 - ASSLVSGLVNEQF
- TRBV6-5 once ASSYGPGITNEKLF
TRBD1 TRBV3-1 - ASSQDWRTGSDTQY
- TRBV29-1 - SVAHAGASEAF
- TRBV3-1 - ASSPGRRIERF
- TRBV15 - ATSRERDYEQY
TRBD1 TRBV20-1 - SASGDSPSSYEQY
TRBD1 TRBV3-1 - ASSPRQGRTEAF
TRBD2 TRBV7-6 - ASSLGVAGNTDTQY
TRBD1 TRBV27 - ASGPGTGNTGELF
- TRBV4-1 - ASSSNFGNQPQH
TRBD2 TRBV5-1 - ASSLERERGQF
- TRBV7-2 - ASSRGLTSYEQY
- TRBV29-1 - SVSQGGGGTEAF
TRBD1 TRBV29-1 once SALTGFNYGYT
TRBD1 TRBV2 - ASSGDRFSSYEQY
- TRBV5-5 - ASRFGGTANYGYT
TRBD1 TRBV24-1 - ATSDDRGREQF
- TRBV12-3/TRBV12-4 - ASSLQLAYNEQF
- TRBV2 - ASSVSAVVYGYT
- TRBV29-1 once SVAFRDGTDTQY
- TRBV20-1 - SARSRTGVHEQY
- TRBV7-7 - ASSYGARETQY
TRBD1 TRBV30 - AWSVQGVMPQH
- TRBV18 - ASSRNDRSYEQY
- TRBV7-2 - ASSPSQGRGDTQY
- TRBV29-1 - SVRTGAGANVLT
- TRBV30 - AWSFSTNYGYT
TRBD1 TRBV2 - ASNRGDNQPQH
- TRBV5-1 - ASSPGTKGGEQY
TRBD2 TRBV18 few ASSPPGLAGYNEQF
TRBD1 TRBV2 once ASRPKTGPYEQY